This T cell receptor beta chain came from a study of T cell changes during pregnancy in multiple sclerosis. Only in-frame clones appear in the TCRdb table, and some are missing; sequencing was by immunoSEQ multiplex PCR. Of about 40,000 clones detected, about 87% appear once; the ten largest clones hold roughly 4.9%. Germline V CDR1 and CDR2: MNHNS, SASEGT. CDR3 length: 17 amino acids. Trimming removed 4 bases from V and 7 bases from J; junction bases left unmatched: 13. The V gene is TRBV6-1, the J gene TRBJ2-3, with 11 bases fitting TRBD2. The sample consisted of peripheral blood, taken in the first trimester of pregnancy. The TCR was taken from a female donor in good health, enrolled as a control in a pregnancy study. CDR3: CASSAPGTSGRIYTQYF. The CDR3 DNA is TGTGCCAGCAGTGCCCCCGGCACTAGCGGGAGAATTTATACGCAGTATTTT.